Following are 11 T cell receptor beta chains from one sample sequenced in a study of breast tumors, draining lymph nodes, adjacent tissues. TCRdb re-analysed the multiplex PCR reads in MiXCR, keeping a single row per CDR3 protein. This table has about 80,000 distinct CDR3 sequences, roughly a fifth appearing once. Breast cancer patients provided tissue from their axillary draining lymph nodes. The material sequenced was axillary lymph node tissue. The receptors stem from a female donor with breast cancer. Some clones in this sample may be carry-over from other donors' samples.

There are a few counts of this clonotype. The chain joins TRBV5-4 to TRBJ2-5; 9 bases fit TRBD2. V lost 3 bases and J lost 2; bases outside the gene matches: 5. Germline CDR1 and CDR2: SGHNT and YYREEE (reference sequence). There are 15 residues in the CDR3. In nucleotides, the CDR3 is TGTGCCAGCAGCTCCCAGGGACTAGCACAAGAGACCCAGTACTTC. Residues: CASSSQGLAQETQYF.

With respect to this clonotype: With a much larger clone just one base away, this may be a read error. The chain couples TRBV28 to TRBJ2-7; maybe TRBD2 (6 bases). CDR3 length: 14 residues. The V gene's germline CDR1 is MDHEN and CDR2 SYDVKM. CDR3 residues: CASRLWAGNYEQYF. The CDR3 DNA follows: TGTGCCAGCAGGTTATGGGCGGGAAACTACGAGCAGTACTTC.

The chain is built from TRBV20-1 and TRBJ2-5; D call uncertain. The CDR3 spans 14 residues. The V gene's germline CDR1 is DFQATT and CDR2 SNEGSKA (reference sequence). The V and J ends lost 3 bases and 5 bases respectively, with 16 bases between them. In nucleotides, the CDR3 is TGCAGTGCTAGCTTCGGGCCCGCCGGGGAGACCCAGTACTTC. It translates to CSASFGPAGETQYF.

The CDR3 DNA is TGCGCCAGCAGCCAAGATCCCGAAGCGGGAGGGCGGGCCAAAAACATTCAGTACTTC. Its translation: CASSQDPEAGGRAKNIQYF. This chain links TRBV4-1 with TRBJ2-4; TRBD2 matches at 10 bases. The CDR3 is 19 amino acids. Germline V gene lookup returns CDR1 MGHRA and CDR2 YSYEKL. V lost 0 bases, J lost 1 base, and 9 bases stayed unmatched.

This clonotype appeared a few times. The genes are TRBV28 and TRBJ1-5; 7 nucleotides line up with TRBD1. The CDR3 sequence is 14 residues long. Per the germline V gene, CDR1 is MDHEN and CDR2 is SYDVKM. V gave up 6 bases and J gave up 5 bases; unmatched junction bases: 7. This chain's CDR3 is CASRDTGDHQPQHF. CDR3 DNA: TGTGCCAGCAGAGACACAGGGGACCATCAGCCCCAGCATTTT.

This clonotype came up many times. CDR3 in amino acids: CASRPRGEYQETQYF. CDR3 nucleotide sequence: TGTGCCAGCCGCCCTCGCGGGGAGTACCAAGAGACCCAGTACTTC. The chain has TRBV7-2 and TRBJ2-5; TRBD2 might be the D (6 bases). Between the trimmed V and J ends, which lost 8 bases and 0 bases, there was a span of 16 bases. Germline CDR1 SGHTA, CDR2 FQGNSA. The length of the CDR3 is 15 residues. The full variable domain, completed using reference TRBV7-2 and TRBJ2-5, is GAGVSQSPSNKVTEKGKDVELRCDPISGHTALYWYRQSLGQGLEFLIYFQGNSAPDKSGLPSDRFSAERTGGSVSTLTIQRTQQEDSAVYLCASRPRGEYQETQYFGPGTRLLVL.

Comments on this clonotype: A much larger clone lies one base from this, so it may be a read error. The chain carries TRBV14 and TRBJ2-1, with a weak D call TRBD2 (5 bases). Per the germline V gene, CDR1 is SGHDN and CDR2 is FVKESK. The CDR3 runs to 14 residues. The CDR3 DNA is TGTGCCAGCAGCCGGTCCGGGGTGTACAATGAGCGGTTCTTC. Its protein is CASSRSGVYNERFF. The full variable domain, completed using reference TRBV14 and TRBJ2-1, is EAGVTQFPSHSVIEKGQTVTLRCDPISGHDNLYWYRRVMGKEIKFLLHFVKESKQDESGMPNNRFLAERTGGTYSTLKVQPAELEDSGVYFCASSRSGVYNERFFGPGTRLTVL.

This clonotype has more than one count but fewer than ten. The chain recombines TRBV11-2 with TRBJ2-5, with D possibly matching TRBD2 (5 bases). V was cut by 5 bases and J by 4 bases, with 8 bases left in between. Germline-derived CDR1 and CDR2 are SGHAT and FQNNGV. CDR3 length: 12 residues. As DNA, the CDR3 is TGTGCCAGCAGCCGCGGGCGAGAGACCCAGTACTTC. Amino acid sequence: CASSRGRETQYF.

This clonotype appeared a few times. This chain uses TRBV6-2 or TRBV6-3 with TRBJ1-2; TRBD1 is a possible D gene (6 bases). The germline V gene has CDR1 MNHEY and CDR2 SVGEGT. V was shortened by 5 bases and J by 3 bases, with 10 bases between the two germline ends. The CDR3 runs to 13 residues. The CDR3 DNA reads as TGTGCCAGCAGTCGACAGGCCGACTATGGCTACACCTTC. Amino acids: CASSRQADYGYTF.

This clonotype appeared many times. This rearrangement joins TRBV6-2 or TRBV6-3 to TRBJ2-3; 8 nucleotides line up with TRBD2. This CDR3 has 16 amino acids. V lost 2 bases, J lost 5 bases, and 9 bases stayed unmatched. The germline V gene encodes CDR1 MNHEY and CDR2 SVGEGT. CDR3 sequence: CASSYQTGLGIDTQYF. The CDR3 DNA sequence: TGTGCCAGCAGTTACCAGACGGGACTAGGGATAGATACGCAGTATTTT.

Comments on this clonotype: One base away lies a much larger clone, so this may be a sequencing read error. The chain carries TRBV19 and TRBJ2-1; perhaps TRBD1 as D (5 bases). Matching the DNA end better, TRBJ2-7 makes the J call doubtful. The CDR3 loop spans 16 amino acids. From germline, CDR1 is LNHDA and CDR2 SQIVND (reference sequence). The CDR3 sequence: CASSPPGYSPYNEQYF. CDR3 in DNA: TGTGCCAGTAGTCCTCCAGGGTACTCCCCCTACAATGAGCAGTACTTC.